The rows below give T cell receptor beta chains drawn from one sample of a study of blood T cell repertoires in COVID-19. Profiled with immunoSEQ multiplex PCR; TCRdb holds only in-frame clones, not every one. The profile shows over 250,000 clones, around 87% of them singletons. Sequencing was carried out using peripheral blood. Receptors originate from a woman in her fifties or sixties with acute or convalescent COVID-19. Each CDR3 is given with its conserved first and last residue. The order of the fields is J gene, V gene, CDR3 protein.

TRBJ2-1	TRBV5-1	CASRQGAVGLQYNEQFF
TRBJ2-7	TRBV24-1	CATSDRGDEQYF
TRBJ1-1	TRBV7-8	CASSPPGGAYAAFF
TRBJ1-1	TRBV28	CASSLGAAGGTEAFF
TRBJ2-1	TRBV27	CASSSPHGGQFF
TRBJ2-7	TRBV5-1	CASSLEGTAVLEQYF
TRBJ1-6	TRBV6-5	CASSYLRNSPLHF
TRBJ2-7	TRBV11-3	CASSLASGSPYEQYF
TRBJ2-7	TRBV18	CASSPGQSMGYEQYF
TRBJ1-1	TRBV4-3	CASSDRGHTEAFF
TRBJ1-5	TRBV6-2/TRBV6-3	CASSYSQQPQHF
TRBJ1-2	TRBV11-2	CASSLSQGDGYTF
TRBJ2-6	TRBV6-6	CASSRQGVGANVLTF
TRBJ2-7	TRBV30	CAWWGGQGPYEQYF
TRBJ2-7	TRBV5-8	CASSAAGYTYEQYF
TRBJ2-7	TRBV3-1/TRBV3-2	CASTPPSGGYEQYF